These T cell receptor beta chains were read from a single sample in a study of blood T cell repertoires in COVID-19. Some clones are missing from TCRdb's copy, which holds only in-frame ones; the method was immunoSEQ multiplex PCR. The sample lists about 210,000 clones, around four fifths occurring once. The sequenced material came from peripheral blood. All receptors come from a woman aged 50 to 60 with acute or convalescent COVID-19. CDR3s include the opening cysteine and the closing phenylalanine or tryptophan. D genes are given only for firm matches. Expanded clones are given a class, and other clones once, few, many or no size at all.

size	D	J	V	DNA	CDR3
few	TRBD1	TRBJ2-1	TRBV5-1	TGCGCCAGCAGCTTGGCCCTCTCACAGGGGGCCCAGGGAAGGGAGCAGTTCTTC	CASSLALSQGAQGREQFF
-	TRBD1	TRBJ2-1	TRBV10-3	TGTGCCATCAGTGATGGACAGGGGGCTTTGGATGAGCAGTTCTTC	CAISDGQGALDEQFF
-	-	TRBJ2-5	TRBV11-1	TGTGCCAGCAGCTTATATGCAGGGTCCCTAGAGACCCAGTACTTC	CASSLYAGSLETQYF
-	TRBD2	TRBJ2-1	TRBV6-6	TGTGCCAGCACCACAGGCCTAGCGGCCGACAATGAGCAGTTCTTC	CASTTGLAADNEQFF
-	TRBD1	TRBJ2-4	TRBV18	TGTGCCAGCTCACCGACAGGGATCGACATTCAGTACTTC	CASSPTGIDIQYF
-	TRBD2	TRBJ2-1	TRBV29-1	TGCAGCGTTGAGGGGACTAGATTCGGCGGATACAATGAGCAGTTCTTC	CSVEGTRFGGYNEQFF
-	-	TRBJ2-5	TRBV27	TGTGCCAGCAGTTTAGGGGGAGGACTATTGGAGACCCAGTACTTC	CASSLGGGLLETQYF
-	-	TRBJ2-2	TRBV24-1	TGTGCCACCAGTGACCCGAGGCGCAACCTGAACACCGGGGAGCTGTTTTTT	CATSDPRRNLNTGELFF
-	-	TRBJ2-1	TRBV29-1	TGCAGCGTTGGGGGGGTTTGGGATGAGCAGTTCTTC	CSVGGVWDEQFF
-	TRBD2	TRBJ2-2	TRBV5-4	TGTGCCAGCAGCCCCCGGACTAGCGGGAGTTCCGGGGAGCTGTTTTTT	CASSPRTSGSSGELFF
-	TRBD1	TRBJ1-2	TRBV15	TGTGCCACCAGCAGAGGGGGCAGGGGGCACGCCAATTTCTATGGCTACACCTTC	CATSRGGRGHANFYGYTF
-	TRBD2	TRBJ2-7	TRBV10-3	TGTGCCATCAGTGAGTCGCGGGGGGGTCCCTACGAGCAGTACTTC	CAISESRGGPYEQYF
-	TRBD2	TRBJ2-1	TRBV15	TGTGCCACCAGCAGAGCGCTAGCGGGAGAGTCGAATGAGCAGTTCTTC	CATSRALAGESNEQFF
few	TRBD2	TRBJ2-1	TRBV5-1	TGCGCCAGCAGCCTCCTCACTAGCGGGAGTGCAGATGAGCAGTTCTTC	CASSLLTSGSADEQFF
many	-	TRBJ1-2	TRBV18	TGTGCCAGCTCAACACAGGGAGGGGATACCTATGGCTACACCTTC	CASSTQGGDTYGYTF
-	-	TRBJ2-6	TRBV27	TGTGCCAGCAGTTTAAGACCAGGGGCTGGGGCCAACGTCCTGACTTTC	CASSLRPGAGANVLTF
-	TRBD1	TRBJ2-6	TRBV19	TGTGCCAGTAGAGGACCCGACAGGGAGGGGGCCAACGTCCTGACTTTC	CASRGPDREGANVLTF
-	-	TRBJ2-1	TRBV7-6	TGTGCCAGCAGCCCCCGGGCAGGAGGCTCCTACAATGAGCAGTTCTTC	CASSPRAGGSYNEQFF
-	-	TRBJ2-7	TRBV18	TGTGCCAGCTCACAAAGACAGGTCTACGAGCAGTACTTC	CASSQRQVYEQYF
-	TRBD2	TRBJ2-3	TRBV7-3	TGTGCCAGCAGCCCCCGACTAGCCTACACAGATACGCAGTATTTT	CASSPRLAYTDTQYF
-	-	TRBJ2-5	TRBV5-1	TGCGCCAGCAGCTTGAATGCAGGGATTATAGTTGAGACCCAGTACTTC	CASSLNAGIIVETQYF
-	TRBD1	TRBJ2-3	TRBV2	TGTGCCAGCAGTGACGGAGGCACAGGGGCGCAGTATTTT	CASSDGGTGAQYF
once	TRBD1	TRBJ1-2	TRBV5-6	TGTGCCAGCATCGGACAGGGGTATAATGGCTACACCTTC	CASIGQGYNGYTF
-	TRBD1	TRBJ1-2	TRBV5-5	TGTGCCAGCAGCCGGGACAGCCCTATTGGCTACACCTTC	CASSRDSPIGYTF
-	TRBD2	TRBJ2-2	TRBV19	TGTGCCAGTAGTATAGGGGGAGGGACCGGGGAGCTGTTTTTT	CASSIGGGTGELFF
-	TRBD1	TRBJ2-3	TRBV2	TGTGCCAGCAGCCGGGACAGGGCAAACACAGATACGCAGTATTTT	CASSRDRANTDTQYF
-	TRBD2	TRBJ2-1	TRBV9	TGTGCCAGCAGCGCAACCCCCGGGACTAGCGGGAGCAATGAGCAGTTCTTC	CASSATPGTSGSNEQFF
-	TRBD2	TRBJ2-5	TRBV2	TGTGCCACCGGGACTAGCGGGAGTCCCCAAGAGACCCAGTACTTC	CATGTSGSPQETQYF
-	TRBD2	TRBJ2-1	TRBV6-5	TGTGCCAGCCGCCGGGACTATAGAACTCATGAGCAGTTCTTC	CASRRDYRTHEQFF
few	-	TRBJ1-2	TRBV25-1	TGTGCCAGCAGAAGGTCCGGGGCTAACTATGGCTACACCTTC	CASRRSGANYGYTF
-	TRBD2	TRBJ2-7	TRBV19	TGTGCCAGTAGTGTCGCTGGACTAGCGGCTTACGAGCAGTACTTC	CASSVAGLAAYEQYF
once	-	TRBJ1-1	TRBV6-5	TGTGCCAGCTCCCTATCGGTGAACACTGAAGCTTTCTTT	CASSLSVNTEAFF
-	TRBD1	TRBJ1-2	TRBV24-1	TGTGCCACCAGTGACCCTACAGGGGCAGCGAACTATGGCTACACCTTC	CATSDPTGAANYGYTF
-	TRBD1	TRBJ2-7	TRBV6-5	TGTGCCAGCAGTTCCTCCGGGACAGGTTGGCAGTACTTC	CASSSSGTGWQYF
-	TRBD2	TRBJ2-2	TRBV19	TGTGCCAGTAGTGCTAGCGGGAGTCCCGGGGAGCTGTTTTTT	CASSASGSPGELFF